This T cell receptor beta chain was found in a study of blood T cell repertoires in COVID-19. In the study overall: T cells, B-cell-depleted T cells, or PBMCs provided the cDNA or gDNA that served as material.

Trimming removed 2 bases from V and 6 bases from J, with 14 bases in between. Looked up from germline, CDR1 is SQVTM and CDR2 is ANQGSEA. The length of the CDR3 is 13 residues. Clinical histories supplied by participants themselves formed the basis of cohort assignment. Produced via immunoSEQ multiplex PCR; TCRdb's table is partial and in-frame only. The sample shows around 250,000 clones, around 87% of them seen only once. This chain uses TRBV29-1 with TRBJ2-7; D not resolved. This TCR came from a woman aged 50 to 65 who had recovered from COVID-19. The specimen was PBMCs or T cells enriched from blood (not recorded which). CDR3 region: CSVESGSLGEQYF. The CDR3 DNA reads TGCAGCGTTGAATCGGGTAGCTTAGGCGAGCAGTACTTC.